The 17 T cell receptor beta chains below all came from one sample that was sequenced in a study of a mutant IDH1 vaccine in newly diagnosed glioma. These receptors are not linked to any known antigen. The table came from immunoSEQ multiplex PCR; TCRdb's copy has only in-frame clones and leaves some out. Among approximately 60,000 clones listed, around 83% were seen once. Time point described: week 47, end of study. Vaccination comprised doses that each held 300 ug of mutant IDH1 20-mer peptide, plus topical imiquimod. The specimen was PBMCs, collected from a glioma patient whose treatment included an IDH1 peptide vaccine. The origin of the receptors is a woman in her fifties or sixties with glioma.

V usage is TRBV6-5 and J usage is TRBJ1-5; D remains unclear. Between the trimmed V and J ends, which lost 6 bases and 0 bases, there was a span of 9 bases. Germline V gene data show CDR1 as MNHEY and CDR2 as SVGAGI. The CDR3 is made up of 14 amino acids. Written as DNA, the CDR3 is TGTGCCAGCAGAGGGTCTTATAGCAATCAGCCCCAGCATTTT. Translation gives CASRGSYSNQPQHF.

The chain uses TRBV5-3 and TRBJ2-2; a possible D gene is TRBD2 (7 bases). TRBV5-3 is known as an ORF, though its function is uncertain. This CDR3 comprises 17 residues. Trimming shortened V by 4 bases and J by 1 base, and 17 bases separated the two germline ends. DNA for the CDR3: TGTGCCAGAAGCGGGGCGGGGGCCTATGAGAACACCGGGGAGCTGTTTTTT. Its translation is CARSGAGAYENTGELFF.

The V gene is TRBV25-1, the J gene TRBJ1-1; no firm D call. The CDR3 sequence is 14 residues long. Per the germline V gene, CDR1 is MGHDK and CDR2 is SYGVNS. V lost 5 bases, J lost 0 bases, and 10 bases lay in between. CDR3 in amino acids: CASSKSGMNTEAFF. DNA for the CDR3: TGTGCCAGCAGTAAAAGCGGAATGAACACTGAAGCTTTCTTT. Full variable domain (missing parts from reference TRBV25-1 and TRBJ1-1): EADIYQTPRYLVIGTGKKITLECSQTMGHDKMYWYQQDPGMELHLIHYSYGVNSTEKGDLSSESTVSRIRTEHFPLTLESARPSHTSQYLCASSKSGMNTEAFFGQGTRLTVV.

The chain recombines TRBV9 with TRBJ1-5; 8 bases match TRBD1. This CDR3 comprises 16 residues. From germline, CDR1 is SGDLS and CDR2 YYNGEE. V lost 3 bases to trimming and J lost 0 bases; unmatched junction nucleotides: 5. The CDR3 here is CASSAGGQASNQPQHF. The CDR3 bases are TGTGCCAGCAGCGCTGGGGGACAGGCTAGCAATCAGCCCCAGCATTTT.

This clone occurred once. The CDR3 region has the DNA TGTGCCAGCAGCCGCGGGGGACGGAAGAACACTGAAGCTTTCTTT. Translated: CASSRGGRKNTEAFF. The rearrangement uses TRBV7-8 and TRBJ1-1; D perhaps matches TRBD1 (5 bases). This CDR3 contains 15 residues. Germline V gene lookup returns CDR1 SGHVS and CDR2 FQNEAQ. Trimming removed 5 bases from V and 1 base from J, with 14 bases in between.

The chain has TRBV18 and TRBJ1-1; D remains unclear. CDR1 and CDR2 from the germline V gene are KGHSH and LQKENI. The V end was cut by 3 bases, the J end by 6 bases, with 20 bases between. This CDR3 comprises 16 residues. The CDR3 loop is CASSPTQSGISAEAFF. CDR3 DNA: TGTGCCAGCTCACCGACCCAGAGTGGGATATCGGCTGAAGCTTTCTTT. Drawing the rest from reference TRBV18 and TRBJ1-1, the complete variable domain is NAGVMQNPRHLVRRRGQEARLRCSPMKGHSHVYWYRQLPEEGLKFMVYLQKENIIDESGMPKERFSAEFPKEGPSILRIQQVVRGDSAAYFCASSPTQSGISAEAFFGQGTRLTVV.

The gene calls are TRBV19 and TRBJ2-3; a weak D match, TRBD1 (6 bases). The CDR3 extends over 14 amino acids. Deletions cut 6 bases from V and 0 bases from J, with 10 bases between. CDR1 and CDR2 (germline): LNHDA, SQIVND (reference sequence). The CDR3 region is CASRARGSTDTQYF. The CDR3 bases are TGTGCCAGTAGGGCCAGGGGAAGCACAGATACGCAGTATTTT.

V is TRBV10-3 and J is TRBJ1-2; D not resolved. CDR1 and CDR2 from the germline V gene are ENHRY and SYGVKD. Trimming left V 10 bases short and J 5 bases short, with 14 bases between. The length of the CDR3 is 12 residues. Written as DNA, the CDR3 is TGTGCCACCTCCCCCCCAGATTATGGCTACACCTTC. This sequence encodes CATSPPDYGYTF.

This clone was detected only a few times. The chain employs TRBV4-2 and TRBJ1-1; D gene uncertain. The germline gives CDR1 LGHNA, CDR2 YNFKEQ. V was cut by 0 bases and J by 5 bases, with 13 bases left in between. The CDR3 covers 15 residues. The CDR3 here is CASSQDSGSYTEAFF. The DNA of the CDR3 is TGTGCCAGCAGCCAAGATTCCGGGTCTTATACTGAAGCTTTCTTT.

This chain joins TRBV5-1 and TRBJ1-1; maybe TRBD1 (5 bases). From germline, CDR1 is SGHRS and CDR2 YFSETQ. This CDR3 comprises 13 residues. V lost 0 bases, J lost 6 bases, and 9 bases lay in between. The CDR3: CASSLGTSPEAFF. CDR3 DNA sequence: TGCGCCAGCAGCTTGGGGACATCTCCTGAAGCTTTCTTT.

This clone was counted a single time. This chain joins TRBV19 and TRBJ1-3; D remains unclear. The CDR3 totals 14 residues. The germline CDR1 and CDR2 sequences are LNHDA and SQIVND (reference sequence). V lost 1 base to trimming and J lost 4 bases, with 8 bases between them. The CDR3: CASSIGGKGNTIYF. CDR3 nucleotide sequence: TGTGCCAGTAGTATAGGTGGGAAAGGAAACACCATATATTTT.

The chain recombines TRBV27 with TRBJ2-1; the D gene is possibly TRBD1 (6 bases). Deletions cut 2 bases from V and 4 bases from J, with 9 bases between. CDR1 is MNHEY and CDR2 is SMNVEV in the germline V gene (reference sequence). The CDR3 spans 14 residues. The CDR3 coding sequence is TGTGCCAGCAGTTTACAGGGGCTTTACAATGAGCAGTTCTTC. Its protein product is CASSLQGLYNEQFF.

CDR3 loop: CASSGAGLGTQYF. The CDR3 nucleotides are TGTGCCAGCAGCGGTGCAGGGTTGGGGACCCAGTACTTC. The chain couples TRBV5-6 to TRBJ2-5; TRBD1 might be the D (5 bases). Germline CDR1 and CDR2: SGHDT and YYEEEE. The ends were cut back, 4 bases at V and 7 bases at J, with 14 bases in the middle. This CDR3 comprises 13 residues.

The chain joins TRBV7-9 to TRBJ1-1; the D is unclear. The V end was cut by 3 bases, the J end by 3 bases, with 5 bases between. Germline V gives CDR1 SEHNR, CDR2 FQNEAQ (reference sequence). The CDR3 extends over 12 amino acids. The chain's CDR3 is CASSLDDTEAFF. The DNA for the CDR3 is TGTGCCAGCAGCTTGGACGACACTGAAGCTTTCTTT.

CDR3 nucleotides: TGTGCCAGCAGTTACGGTGAAGTGGGCTACACCTTC. It specifies CASSYGEVGYTF. The rearrangement uses TRBV6-6 and TRBJ1-2; no clear D. Germline assignment: CDR1 MNHNY and CDR2 SVGAGI (reference sequence). This CDR3 spans 12 amino acids. The V and J ends lost 2 bases and 8 bases respectively, with 9 bases between them.

The V and J genes are TRBV5-1 and TRBJ1-4; 7 positions match TRBD1. The CDR3 has 15 amino acids. CDR1 is SGHRS, CDR2 YFSETQ, per germline. V shed 6 bases and J 5 bases; nucleotides not matched to a gene: 10. The chain's CDR3 is CASTRSTGQNEKLFF. CDR3 in DNA: TGCGCCAGCACTCGATCGACAGGGCAAAATGAAAAACTGTTTTTT.

This clone was counted only a few times. This rearrangement joins TRBV21-1 to TRBJ1-5; the D call in the table, TRBD1, was not verified against the DNA. TRBV21-1 is marked as a pseudogene. This CDR3 spans 17 amino acids. The CDR3 spells CANRGTGDRVGNQPQHF. The CDR3 bases are TGTGCCAACCGAGGGACAGGGGATAGGGTAGGCAATCAGCCCCAGCATTTT.